This TCR beta chain stems from a study of blood T cell repertoires in COVID-19. Clones were read by immunoSEQ multiplex PCR, and TCRdb kept only the in-frame ones, dropping some. The sample has approximately 93,000 clones, 60% to 85% seen once. The sequencing sample was made of peripheral blood. The receptor comes from an elderly woman with acute or convalescent COVID-19.

The CDR3 DNA sequence: TGCGCCAGCAACTTACAGGGGCTGGTGGGGGAAAAACTGTTTTTT. Encoded protein: CASNLQGLVGEKLFF. The V gene is TRBV5-1, the J gene TRBJ1-4; 7 bases match TRBD1. Trimming removed 6 bases from V and 8 bases from J; junction bases left unmatched: 13. The germline CDR1 and CDR2 sequences are SGHRS and YFSETQ. The CDR3 is made up of 15 amino acids.